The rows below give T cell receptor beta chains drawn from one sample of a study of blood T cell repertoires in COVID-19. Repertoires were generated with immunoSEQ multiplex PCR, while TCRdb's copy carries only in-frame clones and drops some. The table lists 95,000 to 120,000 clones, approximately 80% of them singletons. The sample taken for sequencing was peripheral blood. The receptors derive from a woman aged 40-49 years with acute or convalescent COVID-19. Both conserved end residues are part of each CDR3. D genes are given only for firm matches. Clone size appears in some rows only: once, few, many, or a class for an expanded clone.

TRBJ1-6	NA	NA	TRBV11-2	CASSLARRGNSPLHF	TGTGCCAGCAGCTTAGCCCGCAGGGGTAATTCACCCCTCCACTTT
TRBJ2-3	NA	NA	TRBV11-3	CASSPGRGDTDTQYF	TGTGCCAGCAGCCCCGGGCGGGGTGACACAGATACGCAGTATTTT
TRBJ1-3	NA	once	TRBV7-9	CASSFTGPGNTIYF	TGTGCCAGCAGCTTTACAGGACCTGGAAACACCATATATTTT
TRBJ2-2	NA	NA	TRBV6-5	CASTRGNTGELFF	TGTGCCAGCACCCGAGGGAACACCGGGGAGCTGTTTTTT
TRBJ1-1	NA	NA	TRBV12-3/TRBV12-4	CASSFGRTEAFF	TGTGCCAGCAGTTTTGGGCGCACTGAAGCTTTCTTT
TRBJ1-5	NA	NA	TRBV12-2	CASRPSEQGHSNQPQHF	TGTGCAAGTCGCCCGTCCGAACAAGGACACTCCAATCAGCCCCAGCATTTT
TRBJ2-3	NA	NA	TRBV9	CASSRGGISTDTQYF	TGTGCCAGCAGCCGAGGAGGGATTAGCACAGATACGCAGTATTTT
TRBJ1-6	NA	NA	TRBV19	CASSRRGVDSPLHF	TGTGCCAGTAGTAGGCGGGGGGTGGATTCACCCCTCCACTTT
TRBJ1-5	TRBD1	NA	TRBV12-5	CASGSGQGNQPQHF	TGTGCTAGTGGCAGTGGACAGGGCAATCAGCCCCAGCATTTT
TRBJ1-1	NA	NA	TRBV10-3	CAISEDSIPNTEAFF	TGTGCCATCAGTGAGGACAGTATCCCGAACACTGAAGCTTTCTTT
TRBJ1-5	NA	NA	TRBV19	CASSYQGLSNQPQHF	TGTGCCAGTAGTTATCAGGGGCTGAGCAATCAGCCCCAGCATTTT
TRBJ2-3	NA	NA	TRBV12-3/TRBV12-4	CASSLAAADTQYF	TGTGCCAGCAGTTTAGCGGCCGCAGATACGCAGTATTTT
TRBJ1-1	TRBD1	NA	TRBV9	CASSVEWDSTEAFF	TGTGCCAGCAGCGTAGAATGGGACAGCACTGAAGCTTTCTTT
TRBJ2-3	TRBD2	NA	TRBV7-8	CASSLRTIAGASTDTQYF	TGTGCCAGCAGCCTTCGTACGATAGCGGGGGCTAGCACAGATACGCAGTATTTT
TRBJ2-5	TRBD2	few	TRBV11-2	CASSLLAGGPSQTQYF	TGTGCCAGCAGCTTACTAGCGGGGGGGCCGTCGCAGACCCAGTACTTC
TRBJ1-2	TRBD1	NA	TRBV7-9	CASSFQQGRDGYTF	TGTGCCAGCAGCTTCCAACAGGGGCGGGATGGCTACACCTTC
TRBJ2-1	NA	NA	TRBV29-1	CSVEARSMGNEQFF	TGCAGCGTTGAGGCCAGGTCCATGGGCAATGAGCAGTTCTTC
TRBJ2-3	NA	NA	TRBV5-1	CASSRVAGTDTQYF	TGCGCCAGCAGCCGGGTAGCGGGCACAGATACGCAGTATTTT
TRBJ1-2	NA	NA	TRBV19	CASSKTRNYGYTF	TGTGCCAGTAGTAAGACACGAAACTATGGCTACACCTTC
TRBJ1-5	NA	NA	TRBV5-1	CASSFQGGEQPQHF	TGCGCCAGCAGCTTCCAGGGAGGAGAACAGCCCCAGCATTTT
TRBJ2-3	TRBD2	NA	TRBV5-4	CASSLRLAGVSDTQYF	TGTGCCAGCAGCTTGAGACTAGCGGGGGTCTCAGATACGCAGTATTTT
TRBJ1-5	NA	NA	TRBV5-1	CASSLDGQNNQPQHF	TGCGCCAGCAGCTTAGACGGACAGAACAATCAGCCCCAGCATTTT
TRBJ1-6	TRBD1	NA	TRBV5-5	CASSLLAGTGVYSPLHF	TGTGCCAGCAGCTTGCTGGCCGGGACAGGGGTATATTCACCCCTCCACTTT
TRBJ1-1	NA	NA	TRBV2	CASSTGMNTEAFF	TGTGCCAGCAGTACAGGAATGAACACTGAAGCTTTCTTT
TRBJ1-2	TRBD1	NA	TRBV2	CASSDPGQGPF	TGTGCCAGCAGTGATCCGGGACAGGGGCCCTTC
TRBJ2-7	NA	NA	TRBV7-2	CASSNRGEQYF	TGTGCCAGCAGCAATAGAGGCGAGCAGTACTTC
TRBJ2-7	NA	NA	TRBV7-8	CASSLEGVSYEQYF	TGTGCCAGCAGCTTAGAAGGGGTCAGCTACGAGCAGTACTTC
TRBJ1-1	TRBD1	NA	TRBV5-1	CASSKQGWDTEAFF	TGCGCCAGCAGTAAACAGGGGTGGGACACTGAAGCTTTCTTT
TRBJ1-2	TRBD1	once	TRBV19	CASSKPDRAIRGYTF	TGTGCCAGTAGTAAACCGGACAGGGCAATTCGTGGCTACACCTTC
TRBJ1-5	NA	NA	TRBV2	CASSGVNQPQHF	TGTGCCAGCTCGGGGGTCAATCAGCCCCAGCATTTT
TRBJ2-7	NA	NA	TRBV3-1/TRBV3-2	CASSRTAGLSYEQYF	TGTGCCAGCAGCCGTACGGCAGGACTCTCCTACGAGCAGTACTTC
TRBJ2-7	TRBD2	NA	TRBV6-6	CASNRGTSGDQREQYF	TGTGCCAGCAACCGGGGGACTAGCGGGGACCAAAGGGAGCAGTACTTC
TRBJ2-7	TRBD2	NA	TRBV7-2	CASSPSGLAASYEQYF	TGTGCCAGCAGCCCAAGTGGACTAGCGGCCTCCTACGAGCAGTACTTC
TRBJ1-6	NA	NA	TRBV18	CASSPGGNSPLHF	TGTGCCAGCTCACCAGGGGGGAATTCACCCCTCCACTTT
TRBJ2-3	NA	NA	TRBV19	CASSAGRNTDTQYF	TGTGCCAGTAGTGCGGGCAGGAACACAGATACGCAGTATTTT
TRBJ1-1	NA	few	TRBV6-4	CASRPWVEKNTEAFF	TGTGCCAGCAGGCCCTGGGTGGAGAAGAACACTGAAGCTTTCTTT
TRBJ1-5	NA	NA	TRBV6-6	CASSYEGVGNQPQHF	TGTGCCAGCAGTTACGAGGGGGTAGGCAATCAGCCCCAGCATTTT
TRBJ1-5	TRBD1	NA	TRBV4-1	CASSQDWDRGYQPQHF	TGCGCCAGCAGCCAAGATTGGGACAGGGGGTATCAGCCCCAGCATTTT
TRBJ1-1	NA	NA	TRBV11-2	CASSLGEGKAFF	TGTGCCAGCAGCTTAGGGGAGGGGAAAGCTTTCTTT
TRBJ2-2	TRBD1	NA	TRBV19	CACRTGGLNTGELFF	TGTGCGTGCCGAACAGGGGGCCTGAACACCGGGGAGCTGTTTTTT
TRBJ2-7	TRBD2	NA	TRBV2	CATKLAGGPYEQYF	TGTGCCACCAAGTTAGCGGGGGGGCCTTACGAGCAGTACTTC
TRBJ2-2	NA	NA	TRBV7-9	CASSLGFGRSNTGELFF	TGTGCCAGCAGCTTAGGATTTGGCAGATCGAACACCGGGGAGCTGTTTTTT
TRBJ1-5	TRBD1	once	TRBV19	CASSTPLGQDSNQPQHF	TGTGCCAGTAGTACCCCCCTCGGACAGGATAGCAATCAGCCCCAGCATTTT
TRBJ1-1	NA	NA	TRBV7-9	CASSRGGALGAFF	TGTGCCAGCAGCCGGGGAGGGGCCTTAGGGGCTTTCTTT
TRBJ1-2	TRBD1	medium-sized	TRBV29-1	CSVGGQGLANYGYTF	TGCAGCGTTGGTGGACAGGGCTTAGCTAACTATGGCTACACCTTC
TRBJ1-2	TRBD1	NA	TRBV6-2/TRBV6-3	CASSYPQGAYGYTF	TGTGCCAGCAGTTACCCCCAGGGGGCCTATGGCTACACCTTC
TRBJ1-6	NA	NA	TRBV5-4	CASSAAGGRGSPLHF	TGTGCCAGCAGTGCGGCGGGGGGAAGGGGTTCACCCCTCCACTTT
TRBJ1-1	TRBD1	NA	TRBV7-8	CASSLGEQGRMNTEAFF	TGTGCCAGCAGCTTAGGGGAACAGGGGAGGATGAACACTGAAGCTTTCTTT
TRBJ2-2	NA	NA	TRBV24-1	CATSDSRFTGELFF	TGTGCCACCAGTGATTCGAGATTCACCGGGGAGCTGTTTTTT
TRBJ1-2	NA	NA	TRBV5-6	CASRPVLGQTLNYGYTF	TGTGCCAGCCGTCCCGTTCTCGGACAAACACTTAACTATGGCTACACCTTC
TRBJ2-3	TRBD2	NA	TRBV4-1	CASSQDDSGGAVSDTQYF	TGCGCCAGCAGCCAAGATGATAGCGGGGGGGCCGTTTCGGATACGCAGTATTTT
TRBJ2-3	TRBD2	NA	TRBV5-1	CASSIDTTGTSFTDTQYF	TGCGCCAGCAGCATCGACACGACCGGGACTAGTTTTACGGATACGCAGTATTTT
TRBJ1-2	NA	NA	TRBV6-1	CASSEQGPNRYF	TGTGCCAGCAGTGAACAGGGCCCTAACCGGTACTTC
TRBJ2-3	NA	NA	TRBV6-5	CASSLSRGWDTQYF	TGTGCCAGCAGTTTATCCCGAGGGTGGGATACGCAGTATTTT
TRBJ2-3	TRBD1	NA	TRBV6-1	CASSERDRGVKDTQYF	TGTGCCAGCAGTGAACGTGACAGGGGGGTTAAAGATACGCAGTATTTT
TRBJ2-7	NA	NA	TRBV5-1	CASSSTYSSYEQYF	TGCGCCAGCAGCTCGACATATAGCTCCTACGAGCAGTACTTC
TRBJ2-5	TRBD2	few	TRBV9	CASSVGSWAGVQETQYF	TGTGCCAGCAGCGTAGGAAGCTGGGCGGGGGTCCAAGAGACCCAGTACTTC
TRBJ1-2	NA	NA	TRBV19	CASSIDDSYGYTF	TGTGCCAGTAGTATAGATGACAGCTATGGCTACACCTTC
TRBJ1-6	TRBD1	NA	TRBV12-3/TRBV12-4	CAIGTGKGSPLHF	TGTGCCATTGGGACAGGGAAGGGATCACCCCTCCACTTT
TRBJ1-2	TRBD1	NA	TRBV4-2	CASSQDPGQGIYGYTF	TGTGCCAGCAGCCAAGACCCGGGACAGGGGATATATGGCTACACCTTC